These T cell receptor beta chains were read from a single sample in a study of cytomegalovirus exposure and HLA in healthy donors. Libraries were prepared by immunoSEQ multiplex PCR; TCRdb keeps only in-frame clonotypes and omits some of them. The repertoire includes 200,000 to 250,000 clones, more than 75% of them detected once, and about 2% sits in the top ten. Sequencing was done on a sample of PBMCs. These receptors were taken from a woman under 30 in good health and CMV-seropositive. Each CDR3 is given with its conserved first and last residue. Clone size appears in some rows only: once, few, many, or a class for an expanded clone.

V: TRBV5-4
J: TRBJ2-1
size: -
CDR3: CARRLAGGPVFF

V: TRBV27
J: TRBJ2-5
size: -
CDR3: CASSLSVPANSPQETQYF

V: TRBV6-5
J: TRBJ1-1
size: -
CDR3: CASSYRPNRNTEAFF

V: TRBV5-1
J: TRBJ2-1
size: -
CDR3: CASSYGQGTFF

V: TRBV30
J: TRBJ2-7
size: -
CDR3: CAWSVAYEQYF

V: TRBV10-3
J: TRBJ2-5
size: -
CDR3: CAISVPNRGRETQYF

V: TRBV6-6
J: TRBJ1-2
size: -
CDR3: CASSYRDRGVYGYTF

V: TRBV19
J: TRBJ1-5
size: -
CDR3: CASSMRGGYSNQPQHF

V: TRBV5-1
J: TRBJ1-1
size: -
CDR3: CASSRNGQPNTEAFF

V: TRBV7-9
J: TRBJ1-5
size: -
CDR3: CASSSRGTENQPQHF

V: TRBV7-7
J: TRBJ1-2
size: -
CDR3: CASSLHLQDRTHYGYTF

V: TRBV28
J: TRBJ1-1
size: -
CDR3: CASSSPGGTEAFF

V: TRBV6-1
J: TRBJ1-1
size: -
CDR3: CASSGRYRDTEAFF

V: TRBV5-1
J: TRBJ2-3
size: -
CDR3: CASSPRRSSTDTQYF

V: TRBV16
J: TRBJ2-1
size: -
CDR3: CASSRPGLSHHEQFF

V: TRBV7-9
J: TRBJ1-1
size: -
CDR3: CASSPRTGVTEAFF

V: TRBV6-5
J: TRBJ1-5
size: -
CDR3: CASREQGPNQPQHF

V: TRBV4-1
J: TRBJ1-1
size: -
CDR3: CASRALGAVVKNTEAFF

V: TRBV27
J: TRBJ2-7
size: -
CDR3: CASSFGTRTYEQYF

V: TRBV29-1
J: TRBJ2-1
size: -
CDR3: CSVRQGNNEQFF

V: TRBV28
J: TRBJ1-4
size: -
CDR3: CASSLGGTGNEKLFF

V: TRBV21-1
J: TRBJ1-5
size: many
CDR3: CASSSVPGRANQPQHF

V: TRBV6-6
J: TRBJ2-5
size: -
CDR3: CASSYSRGETQYF

V: TRBV5-1
J: TRBJ1-3
size: -
CDR3: CASSLGRSGNTIYF

V: TRBV2
J: TRBJ2-3
size: -
CDR3: CAIGGGDTDTQYF

V: TRBV11-2
J: TRBJ1-2
size: -
CDR3: CASSKPGRGAHGYTF

V: TRBV29-1
J: TRBJ2-2
size: -
CDR3: CSVDGGSGELFF

V: TRBV29-1
J: TRBJ2-3
size: -
CDR3: CSVERTSGSVDTQYF

V: TRBV2
J: TRBJ2-7
size: -
CDR3: CASSGRRVTYEQYF

V: TRBV9
J: TRBJ2-2
size: -
CDR3: CASSVGGRTGELFF

V: TRBV2
J: TRBJ2-5
size: -
CDR3: CASTREQETQYF

V: TRBV27
J: TRBJ2-1
size: once
CDR3: CASSPRYNEQFF

V: TRBV2
J: TRBJ1-3
size: -
CDR3: CASSEQGAVGNTIYF

V: TRBV19
J: TRBJ1-2
size: -
CDR3: CASSMGGRNGYTF

V: TRBV7-9
J: TRBJ2-1
size: -
CDR3: CASSLGGTPQFF

V: TRBV14
J: TRBJ2-5
size: -
CDR3: CASSYARGIRETQYF

V: TRBV4-1
J: TRBJ1-4
size: -
CDR3: CASSREGELFF

V: TRBV6-1
J: TRBJ1-1
size: -
CDR3: CASSLQGENTEAFF

V: TRBV19
J: TRBJ2-7
size: -
CDR3: CASSSPGQGSYEQYF

V: TRBV5-1
J: TRBJ1-2
size: -
CDR3: CASSFEVSYGYTF

V: TRBV20-1
J: TRBJ1-1
size: few
CDR3: CSAPRVTEAFF

V: TRBV6-1
J: TRBJ1-2
size: -
CDR3: CASSPRDRSLYTF

V: TRBV2
J: TRBJ1-2
size: -
CDR3: CASSVTRPSSYTF

V: TRBV30
J: TRBJ1-4
size: few
CDR3: CAWSMTLTGRNEKLFF

V: TRBV2
J: TRBJ2-7
size: -
CDR3: CASTGSGAEQYF

V: TRBV5-8
J: TRBJ2-7
size: -
CDR3: CASSLSVYEQYF

V: TRBV9
J: TRBJ2-2
size: -
CDR3: CASSGGQGLNTGELFF

V: TRBV28
J: TRBJ1-5
size: -
CDR3: CASSLSRVGNQPQHF

V: TRBV4-1
J: TRBJ2-7
size: -
CDR3: CASSQALASGSYEQYF

V: TRBV5-3
J: TRBJ2-5
size: -
CDR3: CARSLVGSFQETQYF

V: TRBV6-5
J: TRBJ2-7
size: -
CDR3: CASRTGTRQGEQYF

V: TRBV2
J: TRBJ1-4
size: -
CDR3: CASKMGQSNEKLFF

V: TRBV9
J: TRBJ2-1
size: -
CDR3: CASSPLLLALSGHNEQFF

V: TRBV9
J: TRBJ2-3
size: -
CDR3: CASSSWTGDADTQYF

V: TRBV30
J: TRBJ1-1
size: -
CDR3: CAWRWGGTEAFF

V: TRBV7-2
J: TRBJ2-1
size: -
CDR3: CASSYRLAGYNEQFF

V: TRBV5-3
J: TRBJ2-1
size: -
CDR3: CARSGQRDNEQFF